This TCR beta chain was obtained from a study of blood T cell repertoires in COVID-19 (dated by TCRdb to the early 2020s). A note on the overall study: Samples covering the acute and convalescent phases of COVID-19 were provided by collaborators in the United States, Italy and Spain. Where HLA class I and class II types were available, the types were taken from metadata supplied by the sample provider, not from assay-based typing. Deeply sampled blood TCRbeta repertoires from subjects exposed to, actively infected with, or recovered from COVID-19 were included in the dataset. A freely available public database, intended as a resource for researchers studying the immune response to SARS-CoV-2, is where the repertoires were released. The samples were drawn from the first 160 participants of the ongoing ImmuneRACE study and from some 1,300 subjects provided by 6 global collaborators. A de-identified subject ID, COVID-19 status, age in years and sex were almost always included in the sample metadata. The material from the prospective study consisted of cDNA or gDNA derived from T cells, B-cell-depleted T cells, or PBMCs.

Study-wide findings and limitations: How much clinical and demographic metadata was included differed by source and by participant, and the metadata was provided uncurated.

This clone has just a few counts. Its antigen is unknown. There are no base qualities to consult, and no much larger clone falls within one base. Participants in the prospective study were enrolled through a virtual design, were aged roughly 18 to 95 years, and lived in under 25 United States geographic areas. Cohort assignment in the prospective study relied on participant-reported clinical history from a screening survey and a study questionnaire. Exposed participants were defined as having been in contact with someone with a PCR-confirmed or clinician-diagnosed COVID-19 case within 2 weeks of study entry. In the prospective study, whole blood, serum and a nasopharyngeal or oropharyngeal swab were collected from each participant by mobile phlebotomists. Over an approximately 2-month period, participants in the prospective study had the option of providing additional blood draws and questionnaires. Before DNA extraction, blood samples from the prospective study were shipped at room temperature or frozen.

TCRbeta CDR3 regions were amplified from genomic DNA by means of the immunoSEQ Assay, a bias-controlled multiplex PCR. Concerning the study's data processing: Nucleated cell counts per sample were estimated from amplification of reference gene primers within the assay. To quantify the absolute abundance of each unique TCRbeta CDR3 rearrangement, sequence reads were collapsed and filtered. Productive Simpson clonality was computed per sample as the square root of Simpson's diversity index over productive rearrangements. TCRdb carries this immuneACCESS record with in-frame sequences only. Its versions omit some clonotypes, under half of them owing to an unresolved V gene in the studies checked, with the rest unexplained. V and J calls and clone size are copied from that table; D and trimming were computed from the DNA. Here the sample has tens of thousands of clones; 72% occur a single time. Approximately 50% of the sample is held by the ten biggest clonotypes.

The CDR3 goes from the cysteine to the phenylalanine over 14 residues. The CDR3 DNA has 42 bases and is translated from base 1. Deletion took 0 bases off V and 9 bases off J, with a span of 12 bases between the germline ends. CDR1 and CDR2 were assigned from the germline V gene as MRHNA and SNTAGT. Here the chain combines TRBV6-4 and TRBJ2-1; no D segment can be confidently identified. The receptor was derived from an older woman who had been exposed to COVID-19. The source material was PBMCs or T cells enriched from blood (not recorded which). The nucleotide sequence reads TGTGCCAGCAGTGACTCTGCCTATTCTAGTGAGCAGTTCTTC. It encodes CASSDSAYSSEQFF.